This is a list of T cell receptor beta chains from one sample in a study of T-cell reconstitution after alpha-beta-depleted transplantation in children. TCRdb processed the PCR reads anew with MiXCR; each CDR3 protein has one entry. The sample gives about 580,000 distinct CDR3 sequences, under 25% of which show up once; around 14% is in the top ten. The sequenced sample was PBMCs, mostly from graft donor cells, obtained 360 days after TCRalphabeta/CD19-depleted stem cell transplant. The receptors originated from a boy younger than two who had a stem cell transplant for acute myeloid leukemia, so the T cells may come from the graft donor. Both conserved end residues are trimmed from each CDR3. A D gene is named only where the DNA matches it firmly.

d_gene,j_gene,v_gene,CDR3aa
-,TRBJ2-5,TRBV7-2,ASSPFGRSQETQY
TRBD1,TRBJ1-1,TRBV18,ASSPGQGSNTEAF
-,TRBJ2-2,TRBV20-1,SARDPTGPNTGELF
-,TRBJ2-2,TRBV4-3,ASSQDFRDVPNTGELF
TRBD2,TRBJ2-3,TRBV28,ASSGAGDIDTQY
TRBD2,TRBJ2-3,TRBV29-1,SVANSGGRRDTQY
-,TRBJ2-6,TRBV20-1,SARTGANPVGANVLT
TRBD1,TRBJ2-7,TRBV7-9,ASRIPGQGGYEQY
-,TRBJ1-3,TRBV29-1,SVTGRSGNTIY
TRBD2,TRBJ2-3,TRBV3-1,ASSHPTLGGSGGPDTQY
-,TRBJ2-5,TRBV9,ASSEGGGQAETQY
-,TRBJ1-1,TRBV5-1,ASSYDRTNTEAF
-,TRBJ2-7,TRBV20-1,SAKNQAGSSYEQY
-,TRBJ2-1,TRBV7-6,ASSSLTGAPISPYNEQF
-,TRBJ2-2,TRBV5-1,ASSHPGQPTGELF
TRBD2,TRBJ2-7,TRBV5-1,ASSTLGGYEQY
-,TRBJ1-3,TRBV29-1,SVSTGYSGNTIY
TRBD2,TRBJ2-1,TRBV9,ASSVEGGGHNEQF
TRBD1,TRBJ2-1,TRBV7-7,ASSYGQGAIEQF
TRBD1,TRBJ1-2,TRBV20-1,SASTRTGGKDGYT
-,TRBJ2-3,TRBV6-1,ASLGGPTDTQY
-,TRBJ1-5,TRBV12-3/TRBV12-4,ASSFGHTQPQH
-,TRBJ2-1,TRBV6-1,ASSPFPPGYNEQF
-,TRBJ2-5,TRBV12-3/TRBV12-4,ASSHRRPQETQY
-,TRBJ2-3,TRBV7-2,ASSKDTQY
-,TRBJ2-2,TRBV15,ATSSHPSNTGELF
TRBD1,TRBJ2-5,TRBV4-3,ASSQDLGTGTGLETQY
-,TRBJ1-1,TRBV2,ASSEHRDAEAF
TRBD1,TRBJ1-5,TRBV4-1,ASSQDDRAHQPQH
TRBD1,TRBJ1-1,TRBV12-3/TRBV12-4,ASRLEQGSTEAF
TRBD1,TRBJ1-2,TRBV20-1,SARGGFQGARGYT
-,TRBJ2-3,TRBV5-1,ASSIGVPTLTQY
-,TRBJ2-2,TRBV3-1,ASSLRQALNTGELF
-,TRBJ2-1,TRBV12-3/TRBV12-4,ASSPNRGGSHSEQF
-,TRBJ1-2,TRBV12-3/TRBV12-4,ASSDLLQEENGYT
-,TRBJ2-7,TRBV5-1,ASSAGDAAYEQY
TRBD1,TRBJ2-7,TRBV6-1,ASSSRGHRYEQY
-,TRBJ2-1,TRBV10-1,ASSELGAHEQF
-,TRBJ2-2,TRBV20-1,SARGGGAIDANTGELF
-,TRBJ1-1,TRBV27,ASSFERGIEAF
-,TRBJ2-1,TRBV29-1,SVEDEPSYNEQF